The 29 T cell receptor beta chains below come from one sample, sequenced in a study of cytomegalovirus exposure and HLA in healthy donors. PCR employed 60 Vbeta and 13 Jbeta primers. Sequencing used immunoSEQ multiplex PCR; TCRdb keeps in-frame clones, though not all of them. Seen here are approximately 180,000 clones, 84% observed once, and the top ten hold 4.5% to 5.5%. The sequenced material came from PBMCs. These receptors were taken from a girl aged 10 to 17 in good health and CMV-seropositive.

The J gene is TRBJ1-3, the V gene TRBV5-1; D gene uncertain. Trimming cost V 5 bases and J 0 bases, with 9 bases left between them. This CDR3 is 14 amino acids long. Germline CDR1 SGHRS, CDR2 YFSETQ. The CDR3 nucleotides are TGCGCCAGCAGACTCTCTAGCTCTGGAAACACCATATATTTT. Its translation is CASRLSSSGNTIYF.

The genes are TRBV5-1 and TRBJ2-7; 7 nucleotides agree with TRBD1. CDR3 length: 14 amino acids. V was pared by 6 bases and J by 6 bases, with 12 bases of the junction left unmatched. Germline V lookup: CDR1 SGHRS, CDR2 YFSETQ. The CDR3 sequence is CASTPGQRFAEQYF. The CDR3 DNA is TGCGCCAGCACCCCGGGACAGCGGTTTGCCGAGCAGTACTTC.

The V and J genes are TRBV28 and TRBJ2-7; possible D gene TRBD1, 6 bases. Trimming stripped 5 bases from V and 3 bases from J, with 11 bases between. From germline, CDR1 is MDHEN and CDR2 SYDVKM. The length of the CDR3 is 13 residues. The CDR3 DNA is TGTGCCAGCAGTGGGCCAGGGGTCTACGAGCAGTACTTC. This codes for CASSGPGVYEQYF. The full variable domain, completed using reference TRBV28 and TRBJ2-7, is DVKVTQSSRYLVKRTGEKVFLECVQDMDHENMFWYRQDPGLGLRLIYFSYDVKMKEKGDIPEGYSVSREKKERFSLILESASTNQTSMYLCASSGPGVYEQYFGPGTRLTVT.

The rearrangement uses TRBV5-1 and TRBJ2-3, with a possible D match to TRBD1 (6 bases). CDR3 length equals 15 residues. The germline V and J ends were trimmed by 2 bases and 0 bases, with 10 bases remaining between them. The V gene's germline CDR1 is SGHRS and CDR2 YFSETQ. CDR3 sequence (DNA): TGCGCCAGCAGCTTTAAACAGGGTAGCACAGATACGCAGTATTTT. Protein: CASSFKQGSTDTQYF. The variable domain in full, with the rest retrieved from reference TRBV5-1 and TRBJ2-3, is KAGVTQTPRYLIKTRGQQVTLSCSPISGHRSVSWYQQTPGQGLQFLFEYFSETQRNKGNFPGRFSGRQFSNSRSEMNVSTLELGDSALYLCASSFKQGSTDTQYFGPGTRLTVL.

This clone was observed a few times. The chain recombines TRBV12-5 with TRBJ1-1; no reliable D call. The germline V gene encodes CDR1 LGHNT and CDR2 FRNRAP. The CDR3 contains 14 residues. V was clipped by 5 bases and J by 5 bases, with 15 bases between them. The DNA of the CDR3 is TGTGCTAGTGGTCCGTACCCCCTACAGACTGAAGCTTTCTTT. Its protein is CASGPYPLQTEAFF.

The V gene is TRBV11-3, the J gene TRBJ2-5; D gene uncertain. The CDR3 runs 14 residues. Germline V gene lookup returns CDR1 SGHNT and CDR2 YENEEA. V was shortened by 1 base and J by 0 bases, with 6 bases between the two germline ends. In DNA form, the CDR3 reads TGTGCCAGCAGCTTAGGAGACTACCAAGAGACCCAGTACTTC. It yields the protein CASSLGDYQETQYF.

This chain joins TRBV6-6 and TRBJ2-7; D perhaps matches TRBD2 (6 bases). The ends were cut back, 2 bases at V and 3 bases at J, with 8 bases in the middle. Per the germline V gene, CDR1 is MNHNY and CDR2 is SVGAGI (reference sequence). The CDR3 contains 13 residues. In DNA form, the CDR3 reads TGTGCCAGCAGTTACGGAGCGGGCTACGAGCAGTACTTC. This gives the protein CASSYGAGYEQYF.

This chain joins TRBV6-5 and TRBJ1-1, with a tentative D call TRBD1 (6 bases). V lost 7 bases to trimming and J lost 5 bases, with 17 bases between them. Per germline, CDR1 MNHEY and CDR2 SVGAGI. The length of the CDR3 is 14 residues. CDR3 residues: CASTKRRRGTEAFF. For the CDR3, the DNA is TGTGCCAGCACTAAAAGACGAAGGGGGACTGAAGCTTTCTTT.

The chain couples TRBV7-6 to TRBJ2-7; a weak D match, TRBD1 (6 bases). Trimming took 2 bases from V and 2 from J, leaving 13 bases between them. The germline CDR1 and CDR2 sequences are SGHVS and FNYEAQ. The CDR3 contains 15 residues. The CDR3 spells CASSLTSGAPYEQYF. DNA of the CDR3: TGTGCCAGCAGCTTAACGTCAGGGGCCCCCTACGAGCAGTACTTC. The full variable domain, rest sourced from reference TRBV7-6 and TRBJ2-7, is GAGVSQSPRYKVTKRGQDVALRCDPISGHVSLYWYRQALGQGPEFLTYFNYEAQQDKSGLPNDRFSAERPEGSISTLTIQRTEQRDSAMYRCASSLTSGAPYEQYFGPGTRLTVT.

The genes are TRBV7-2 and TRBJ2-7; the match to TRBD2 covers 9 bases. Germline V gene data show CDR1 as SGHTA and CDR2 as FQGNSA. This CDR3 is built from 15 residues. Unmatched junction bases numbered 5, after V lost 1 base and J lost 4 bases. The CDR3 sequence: CASSLGSSGAYEQYF. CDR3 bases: TGTGCCAGCAGCTTAGGGTCTAGCGGGGCTTACGAGCAGTACTTC.

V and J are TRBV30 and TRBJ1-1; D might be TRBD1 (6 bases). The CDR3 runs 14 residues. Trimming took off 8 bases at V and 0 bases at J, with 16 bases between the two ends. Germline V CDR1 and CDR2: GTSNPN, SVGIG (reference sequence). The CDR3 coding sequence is TGTGCCGCTAATTTAAAGGGGGTGAACACTGAAGCTTTCTTT. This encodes CAANLKGVNTEAFF.

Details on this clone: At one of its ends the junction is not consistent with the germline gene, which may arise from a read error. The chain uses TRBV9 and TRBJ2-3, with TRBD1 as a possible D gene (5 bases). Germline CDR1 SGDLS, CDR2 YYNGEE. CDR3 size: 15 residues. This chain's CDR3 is CASTVGGRVLDTQYF. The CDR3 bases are TGTGCCAGCACCGTAGGCGGCAGGGTACTAGATACGCAGTATTTT.

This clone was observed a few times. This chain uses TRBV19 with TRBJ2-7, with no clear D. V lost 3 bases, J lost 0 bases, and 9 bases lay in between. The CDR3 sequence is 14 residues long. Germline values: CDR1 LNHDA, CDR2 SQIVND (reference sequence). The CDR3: CASSIEPSSYEQYF. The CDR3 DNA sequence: TGTGCCAGTAGTATCGAGCCCTCCTCCTACGAGCAGTACTTC.

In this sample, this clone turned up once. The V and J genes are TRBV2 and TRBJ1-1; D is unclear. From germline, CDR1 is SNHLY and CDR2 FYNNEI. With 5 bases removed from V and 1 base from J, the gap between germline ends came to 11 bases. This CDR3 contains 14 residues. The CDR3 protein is CASSYLTGNTEAFF. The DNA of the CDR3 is TGTGCCAGCAGTTATTTGACGGGGAACACTGAAGCTTTCTTT.

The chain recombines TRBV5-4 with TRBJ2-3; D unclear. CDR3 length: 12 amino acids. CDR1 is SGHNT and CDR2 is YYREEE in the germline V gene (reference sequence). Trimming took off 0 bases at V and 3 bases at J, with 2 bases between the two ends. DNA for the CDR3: TGTGCCAGCAGCTTGGCAACAGATACGCAGTATTTT. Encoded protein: CASSLATDTQYF. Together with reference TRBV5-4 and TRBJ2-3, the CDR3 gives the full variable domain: ETGVTQSPTHLIKTRGQQVTLRCSSQSGHNTVSWYQQALGQGPQFIFQYYREEENGRGNFPPRFSGLQFPNYSSELNVNALELDDSALYLCASSLATDTQYFGPGTRLTVL.

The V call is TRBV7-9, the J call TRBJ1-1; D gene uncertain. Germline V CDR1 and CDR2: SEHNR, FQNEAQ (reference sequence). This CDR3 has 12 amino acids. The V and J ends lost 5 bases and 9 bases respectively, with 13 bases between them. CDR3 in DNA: TGTGCCAGCAGCGCGAACCCCTCTAAAGCTTTCTTT. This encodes CASSANPSKAFF. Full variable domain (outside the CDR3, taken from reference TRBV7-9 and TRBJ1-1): DTGVSQNPRHKITKRGQNVTFRCDPISEHNRLYWYRQTLGQGPEFLTYFQNEAQLEKSRLLSDRFSAERPKGSFSTLEIQRTEQGDSAMYLCASSANPSKAFFGQGTRLTVV.

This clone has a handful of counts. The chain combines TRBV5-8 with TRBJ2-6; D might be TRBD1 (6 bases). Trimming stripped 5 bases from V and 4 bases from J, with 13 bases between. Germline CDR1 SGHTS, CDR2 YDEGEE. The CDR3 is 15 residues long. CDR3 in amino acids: CASRKTGTGANVLTF. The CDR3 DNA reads TGTGCCAGCAGGAAAACAGGGACCGGGGCCAACGTCCTGACTTTC.

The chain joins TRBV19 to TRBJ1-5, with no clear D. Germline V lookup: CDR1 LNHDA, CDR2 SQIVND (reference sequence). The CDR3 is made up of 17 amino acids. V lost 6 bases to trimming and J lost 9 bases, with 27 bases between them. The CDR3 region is CASRSIRGRDGPLPQHF. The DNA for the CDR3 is TGTGCCAGTAGAAGCATCAGAGGCAGAGACGGTCCGTTGCCCCAGCATTTT.

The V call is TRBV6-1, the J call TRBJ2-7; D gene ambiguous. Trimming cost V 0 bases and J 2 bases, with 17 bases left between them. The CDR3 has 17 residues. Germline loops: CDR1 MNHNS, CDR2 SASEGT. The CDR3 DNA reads TGTGCCAGCAGTGAAGCGAATTTTGGGCCAAGACCCTACGAGCAGTACTTC. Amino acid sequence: CASSEANFGPRPYEQYF.

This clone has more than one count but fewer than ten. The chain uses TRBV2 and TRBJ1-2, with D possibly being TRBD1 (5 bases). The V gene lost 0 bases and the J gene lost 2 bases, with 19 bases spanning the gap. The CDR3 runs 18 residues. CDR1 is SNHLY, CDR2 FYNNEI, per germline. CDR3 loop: CASSEASAGRASNYGYTF. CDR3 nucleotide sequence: TGTGCCAGCAGTGAAGCCAGTGCAGGGAGGGCCTCGAACTATGGCTACACCTTC.

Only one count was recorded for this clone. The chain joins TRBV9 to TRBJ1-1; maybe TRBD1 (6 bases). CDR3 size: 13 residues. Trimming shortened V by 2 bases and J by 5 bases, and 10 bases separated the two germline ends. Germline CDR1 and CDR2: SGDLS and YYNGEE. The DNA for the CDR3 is TGTGCCAGCAGCGTGGGGGCGTGGACTGAAGCTTTCTTT. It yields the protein CASSVGAWTEAFF.

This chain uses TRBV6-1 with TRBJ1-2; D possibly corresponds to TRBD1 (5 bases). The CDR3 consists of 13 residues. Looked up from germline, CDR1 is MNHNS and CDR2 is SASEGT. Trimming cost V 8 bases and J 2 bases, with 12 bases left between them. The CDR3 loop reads CASYTTANYGYTF. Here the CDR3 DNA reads TGTGCCAGCTACACGACAGCCAACTATGGCTACACCTTC.

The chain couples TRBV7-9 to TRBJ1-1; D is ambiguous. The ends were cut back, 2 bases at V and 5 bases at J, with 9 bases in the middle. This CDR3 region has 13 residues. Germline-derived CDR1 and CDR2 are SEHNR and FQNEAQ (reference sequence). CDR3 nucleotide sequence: TGTGCCAGCAGCTTAACAGCGGGGACTGAAGCTTTCTTT. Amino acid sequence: CASSLTAGTEAFF. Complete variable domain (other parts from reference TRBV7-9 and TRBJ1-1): DTGVSQNPRHKITKRGQNVTFRCDPISEHNRLYWYRQTLGQGPEFLTYFQNEAQLEKSRLLSDRFSAERPKGSFSTLEIQRTEQGDSAMYLCASSLTAGTEAFFGQGTRLTVV.

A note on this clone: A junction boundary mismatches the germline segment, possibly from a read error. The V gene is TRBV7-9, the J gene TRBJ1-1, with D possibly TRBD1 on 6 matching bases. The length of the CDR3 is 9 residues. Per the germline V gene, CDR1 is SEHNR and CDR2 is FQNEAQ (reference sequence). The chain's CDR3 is CSSSPQGPF. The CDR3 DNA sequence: TGTTCCAGCAGCCCACAGGGCCCCTTT.

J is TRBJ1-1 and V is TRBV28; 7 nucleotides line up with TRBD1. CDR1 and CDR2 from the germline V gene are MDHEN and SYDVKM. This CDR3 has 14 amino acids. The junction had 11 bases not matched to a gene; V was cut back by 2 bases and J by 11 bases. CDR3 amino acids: CASSLNLGGSGAFF. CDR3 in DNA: TGTGCCAGCAGTTTAAATTTAGGGGGCTCGGGTGCTTTCTTT.

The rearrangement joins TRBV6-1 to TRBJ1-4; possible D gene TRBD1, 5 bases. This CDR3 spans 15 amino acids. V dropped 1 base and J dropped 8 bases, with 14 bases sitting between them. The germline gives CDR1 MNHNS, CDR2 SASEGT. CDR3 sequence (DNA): TGTGCCAGCAGTGAAGTCGGGAGGGGTGGCGAAAAACTGTTTTTT. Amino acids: CASSEVGRGGEKLFF.

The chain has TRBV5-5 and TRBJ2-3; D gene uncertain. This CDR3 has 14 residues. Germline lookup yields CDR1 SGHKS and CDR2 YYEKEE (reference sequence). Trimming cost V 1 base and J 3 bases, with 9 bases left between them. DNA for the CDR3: TGTGCCAGCAGCTTGCTAGTCCGAACAGATACGCAGTATTTT. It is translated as CASSLLVRTDTQYF.

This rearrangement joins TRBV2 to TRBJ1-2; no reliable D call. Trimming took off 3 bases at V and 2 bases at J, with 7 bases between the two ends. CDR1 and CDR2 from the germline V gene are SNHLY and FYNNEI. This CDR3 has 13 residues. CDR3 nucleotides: TGTGCCAGCAGTGACGAGATAAACTATGGCTACACCTTC. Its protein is CASSDEINYGYTF. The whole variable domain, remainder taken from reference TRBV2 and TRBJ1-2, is EPEVTQTPSHQVTQMGQEVILRCVPISNHLYFYWYRQILGQKVEFLVSFYNNEISEKSEIFDDQFSVERPDGSNFTLKIRSTKLEDSAMYFCASSDEINYGYTFGSGTRLTVV.

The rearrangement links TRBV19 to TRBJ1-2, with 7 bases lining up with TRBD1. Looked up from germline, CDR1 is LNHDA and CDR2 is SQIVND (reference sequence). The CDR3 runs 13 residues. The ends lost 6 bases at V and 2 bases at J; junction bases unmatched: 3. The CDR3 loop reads CASRVTGNYGYTF. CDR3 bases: TGTGCCAGTAGGGTGACAGGGAACTATGGCTACACCTTC.